This entry lists 31 T cell receptor beta chains sequenced from one sample in a study of blood T cell repertoires in COVID-19. The table came from immunoSEQ multiplex PCR; TCRdb's copy has only in-frame clones and leaves some out. The table records around 100,000 clones, more than 80% of them present only once. Material for sequencing was peripheral blood. These receptors originate from a woman aged 50 to 65 with acute or convalescent COVID-19.

The V gene is TRBV6-6, the J gene TRBJ2-7, with 12 nucleotides matching TRBD2. Trimming removed 5 bases from V and 0 bases from J; junction bases left unmatched: 2. Germline CDR1 reads MNHNY; CDR2 reads SVGAGI (reference sequence). The CDR3 covers 15 residues. The CDR3 sequence: CASSGLAGSSYEQYF. Written as DNA, the CDR3 is TGTGCCAGCAGTGGACTAGCGGGGAGCTCCTACGAGCAGTACTTC.

V is TRBV4-1 and J is TRBJ1-6; tentative D call: TRBD1 (6 bases). Per germline, CDR1 MGHRA and CDR2 YSYEKL. The V and J ends lost 8 bases and 10 bases respectively, with 15 bases between them. The CDR3 is 13 residues long. The CDR3 nucleotides read TGCGCCAGCCAAGGGGGGGAGCGGTCACCCCTCCACTTT. Translation: CASQGGERSPLHF.

This clone was observed once. The chain recombines TRBV7-8 with TRBJ2-7, with 9 bases matching TRBD2. Unmatched junction bases numbered 8, after V lost 5 bases and J lost 3 bases. The CDR3 runs to 15 residues. Germline loops: CDR1 SGHVS, CDR2 FQNEAQ. Here the CDR3 DNA reads TGTGCCAGCAGCCCCCGTGGAGCGGGGGGCTACGAGCAGTACTTC. It is translated as CASSPRGAGGYEQYF.

The chain's CDR3 is CASSLGQGGGYTF. In DNA form, the CDR3 reads TGTGCCAGCAGCTTAGGCCAGGGTGGGGGCTACACCTTC. V usage is TRBV7-8 and J usage is TRBJ1-2; tentatively, D is TRBD1 (5 bases). The germline V gene has CDR1 SGHVS and CDR2 FQNEAQ. V lost 1 base and J 8 bases, leaving 11 bases between the germline ends. The CDR3 totals 13 residues. Full variable domain (remainder filled in from reference TRBV7-8 and TRBJ1-2): GAGVSQSPRYKVAKRGQDVALRCDPISGHVSLFWYQQALGQGPEFLTYFQNEAQLDKSGLPSDRFFAERPEGSVSTLKIQRTQQEDSAVYLCASSLGQGGGYTFGSGTRLTVV.

This chain connects TRBV11-2 to TRBJ1-3; no firm D call. The CDR3 has 13 amino acids. V dropped 4 bases and J dropped 3 bases, with 7 bases sitting between them. Germline CDR1 and CDR2: SGHAT and FQNNGV. The CDR3 sequence is CASSSPYGNTIYF. The DNA of the CDR3 is TGTGCCAGCAGCTCCCCTTATGGAAACACCATATATTTT.

This clone has just a few counts. The chain carries TRBV2 and TRBJ2-3; TRBD2 matches at 7 bases. The CDR3 contains 16 residues. V dropped 2 bases and J dropped 2; count of bases not matched to a gene: 7. From germline, CDR1 is SNHLY and CDR2 FYNNEI. CDR3 sequence (DNA): TGTGCCAGCAGTGAAAACGGGAGGCCGATCACAGATACGCAGTATTTT. It translates to CASSENGRPITDTQYF.

As DNA, the CDR3 is TGTGCCAGCAGCGCGGGACTAGCTAGCACAGATACGCAGTATTTT. It yields the protein CASSAGLASTDTQYF. The chain recombines TRBV2 with TRBJ2-3; 9 nucleotides agree with TRBD2. Trimming removed 6 bases from V and 0 bases from J; junction bases left unmatched: 4. The CDR3 covers 15 residues. CDR1 is SNHLY and CDR2 is FYNNEI in the germline V gene.

The chain joins TRBV7-2 to TRBJ1-1, with 7 bases that match TRBD1. This CDR3 spans 14 amino acids. The germline V gene encodes CDR1 SGHTA and CDR2 FQGNSA. Trimming took 3 bases from V and 7 from J; bases not matched to a gene: 8. CDR3 coding DNA: TGTGCCAGCAGCTTCGACAGGGTCGGAGGTGAAGCTTTCTTT. This sequence encodes CASSFDRVGGEAFF.

The CDR3, as DNA: TGTGCCACCAGCAGTACACAGACGACTAGCAATCAGCCCCAGCATTTT. Residues: CATSSTQTTSNQPQHF. The chain recombines TRBV15 with TRBJ1-5; D uncertain. This CDR3 comprises 16 residues. From germline, CDR1 is LNHNV and CDR2 YYDKDF (reference sequence). Deletions cut 3 bases from V and 0 bases from J, with 12 bases between.

Notes on this clone: The same CDR3 is also encoded by other DNA sequences in this sample. This sequence joins TRBV6-5 and TRBJ1-6; TRBD1 might be the D (5 bases). V was pared by 2 bases and J by 5 bases, with 7 bases between. Germline V lookup: CDR1 MNHEY, CDR2 SVGAGI. CDR3 length: 14 amino acids. The CDR3 protein is CASSYGTHNSPLHF. The CDR3 region has the DNA TGTGCCAGCAGTTACGGGACTCATAATTCACCCCTCCACTTT.

J is TRBJ1-1 and V is TRBV13, with TRBD1 as a possible D gene (6 bases). The CDR3 spans 12 residues. Per germline, CDR1 PRHDT and CDR2 FYEKMQ (reference sequence). Deletions cut 1 base from V and 8 bases from J, with 8 bases between. CDR3 residues: CASSLVQGEAFF. The CDR3 DNA reads TGTGCCAGCAGCTTAGTTCAGGGGGAAGCTTTCTTT.

The chain links TRBV5-1 to TRBJ1-1; 8 bases line up with TRBD1. Germline assignment: CDR1 SGHRS and CDR2 YFSETQ. The V gene end was trimmed by 4 bases and the J gene end by 5 bases; junction bases not matched to a gene: 7. The CDR3 loop spans 14 amino acids. The chain's CDR3 is CASSRGTGETEAFF. CDR3 nucleotide sequence: TGCGCCAGCAGCAGAGGGACAGGAGAGACTGAAGCTTTCTTT.

J is TRBJ1-4 and V is TRBV9; a possible D gene is TRBD1 (6 bases). The V gene's germline CDR1 is SGDLS and CDR2 YYNGEE. Between the trimmed V and J ends, which lost 2 bases and 5 bases, there was a span of 13 bases. There are 15 residues in the CDR3. The chain's CDR3 is CASSVSGTPNEKLFF. CDR3 in DNA: TGTGCCAGCAGCGTTTCCGGGACACCGAATGAAAAACTGTTTTTT.

This clone was detected only once. V usage is TRBV28 and J usage is TRBJ1-2; 8 bases align to TRBD1. J lost 5 bases, V lost 6 bases, and 8 bases had no gene match. The V gene's germline CDR1 is MDHEN and CDR2 SYDVKM. This CDR3 spans 14 amino acids. The CDR3 nucleotides are TGTGCCAGCAGCACGACGGGACAGGCATATGGCTACACCTTC. Translation gives CASSTTGQAYGYTF.

The V and J genes are TRBV7-9 and TRBJ1-2, with D tentatively TRBD1 (5 bases). Germline CDR1 and CDR2: SEHNR and FQNEAQ (reference sequence). This CDR3 is built from 14 residues. The V end was cut by 5 bases, the J end by 2 bases, with 12 bases between. The CDR3 nucleotides read TGTGCCAGCAGCCCCTCGGGGGAGAACTATGGCTACACCTTC. Protein sequence: CASSPSGENYGYTF.

This chain connects TRBV19 to TRBJ1-1; D is ambiguous. V shed 5 bases and J shed 1 base, with 20 bases lying between them. Germline V gene lookup returns CDR1 LNHDA and CDR2 SQIVND (reference sequence). The CDR3 sequence is 17 residues long. In nucleotides, the CDR3 is TGTGCCAGTAGTCCTCAATTGTCGGGGAGCGGGAACACTGAAGCTTTCTTT. Protein: CASSPQLSGSGNTEAFF.

Worth noting for this clone: The junction departs from the called germline gene at one end, perhaps through a read error. The chain couples TRBV6-1 to TRBJ1-5, with 8 nucleotides matching TRBD1. Germline CDR1 reads MNHNS; CDR2 reads SASEGT. This CDR3 region has 16 residues. This chain's CDR3 is CARSGPGTGDNQPQHF. In DNA, the CDR3 is TGTGCCAGGAGTGGCCCCGGGACAGGAGACAATCAGCCCCAGCATTTT.

The gene calls are TRBV21-1 and TRBJ1-1. TRBV21-1 has pseudogene status. There are 14 residues in the CDR3. The CDR3 region has the DNA TGTGCCAGCAGCAAACGAGATTCGGACACTGAAGCTTTCTTT. This translates into CASSKRDSDTEAFF.

The chain has TRBV4-1 and TRBJ1-3, with TRBD1 matching 7 bases. The V gene end was trimmed by 3 bases and the J gene end by 2 bases; junction bases not matched to a gene: 4. The CDR3 sequence is 15 residues long. The germline CDR1 and CDR2 sequences are MGHRA and YSYEKL. The CDR3 spells CASSQEGTAGNTIYF. The CDR3 region has the DNA TGCGCCAGCAGCCAGGAAGGGACAGCTGGAAACACCATATATTTT.

This clone was found a few times. The V and J genes are TRBV21-1 and TRBJ2-7; no DNA check was done on the table's D call, TRBD1. TRBV21-1 is a documented pseudogene. The length of the CDR3 is 16 residues. CDR3 sequence reads: CASSKVGSGMIYEQYF. CDR3 nucleotides: TGTGCCAGCAGCAAGGTGGGGTCAGGGATGATATACGAGCAGTACTTC.

The chain is built from TRBV3-1 (or the pseudogene TRBV3-2) and TRBJ2-4; possible D gene TRBD2, 5 bases. The ends were cut back, 2 bases at V and 0 bases at J, with 11 bases in the middle. CDR1 is LGHDT, CDR2 YNNKEL, per germline (reference sequence). The CDR3 contains 16 residues. The DNA of the CDR3 is TGTGCCAGCAGCCAAAGGACCGGGGTAGCCAAAAACATTCAGTACTTC. Its translation is CASSQRTGVAKNIQYF.

This clone was counted a single time. The V and J genes are TRBV9 and TRBJ1-2; the D is unclear. The length of the CDR3 is 14 residues. CDR1 and CDR2 from the germline V gene are SGDLS and YYNGEE. The germline V and J ends were trimmed by 0 bases and 6 bases, with 12 bases remaining between them. The CDR3: CASSVGERANGYTF. The CDR3 DNA sequence: TGTGCCAGCAGCGTAGGGGAGAGGGCCAATGGCTACACCTTC.

This chain uses TRBV2 with TRBJ1-3; 9 bases agree with TRBD1. Germline V CDR1 and CDR2: SNHLY, FYNNEI. V dropped 9 bases and J dropped 4; count of bases not matched to a gene: 4. This CDR3 contains 13 residues. CDR3 DNA: TGTGCCAGTACAGGGGGCTCGGGAAACACCATATATTTT. Translated: CASTGGSGNTIYF.

This chain joins TRBV30 and TRBJ1-4; D is ambiguous. There are 13 residues in the CDR3. V was cut by 7 bases and J by 7 bases, with 16 bases left in between. CDR1 and CDR2 from the germline V gene are GTSNPN and SVGIG (reference sequence). CDR3 in DNA: TGTGCCTCAAGCAGAGATTGGAGTGAAAAACTGTTTTTT. As protein: CASSRDWSEKLFF. Together with reference TRBV30 and TRBJ1-4, the CDR3 gives the full variable domain: SQTIHQWPATLVQPVGSPLSLECTVEGTSNPNLYWYRQAAGRGLQLLFYSVGIGQISSEVPQNLSASRPQDRQFILSSKKLLLSDSGFYLCASSRDWSEKLFFGSGTQLSVL.

CDR3 in DNA: TGTGCCAGCAGCCAAGGCAGCGGGCTTGTAGCTGAAGCTTTCTTT. Amino acid sequence: CASSQGSGLVAEAFF. The V call is TRBV14, the J call TRBJ1-1; D is uncertain. The ends were cut back, 1 base at V and 6 bases at J, with 15 bases in the middle. The V gene's germline CDR1 is SGHDN and CDR2 FVKESK. The CDR3 totals 15 residues.

The rearrangement joins TRBV30 to TRBJ2-7, with 9 bases that match TRBD2. Germline V CDR1 and CDR2: GTSNPN, SVGIG (reference sequence). The CDR3 is 13 amino acids. CDR3 DNA: TGTGCTTTAGCGGGGGAGACGACCTACGAGCAGTACTTC. It codes for CALAGETTYEQYF.

With regard to this clone: At one boundary the junction diverges from the germline segment, which might be a read error. This rearrangement joins TRBV7-2 to TRBJ2-7, with TRBD2 identical over 9 bases. CDR1 SGHTA and CDR2 FQGNSA come from the germline V gene. The CDR3 consists of 15 residues. For the CDR3, the DNA is TGTGCCAGCAGCCTCCGTGGGACTAGCTCCCACGAGCAGTACTTC. Translation gives CASSLRGTSSHEQYF. The full variable domain, in which reference TRBV7-2 and TRBJ2-7 provide the parts outside the CDR3, is GAGVSQSPSNKVTEKGKDVELRCDPISGHTALYWYRQSLGQGLEFLIYFQGNSAPDKSGLPSDRFSAERTGGSVSTLTIQRTQQEDSAVYLCASSLRGTSSHEQYFGPGTRLTVT.

This clone has a handful of counts. J is TRBJ1-1 and V is TRBV7-8; 8 nucleotides agree with TRBD1. V lost 3 bases to trimming and J lost 7 bases; unmatched junction nucleotides: 7. This CDR3 is built from 14 residues. CDR1 is SGHVS and CDR2 is FQNEAQ in the germline V gene. The CDR3 DNA reads as TGTGCCAGCAGCTTCTCGGACAGGGTCTTTGAAGCTTTCTTT. It yields the protein CASSFSDRVFEAFF. The full variable domain, in which reference TRBV7-8 and TRBJ1-1 provide the parts outside the CDR3, is GAGVSQSPRYKVAKRGQDVALRCDPISGHVSLFWYQQALGQGPEFLTYFQNEAQLDKSGLPSDRFFAERPEGSVSTLKIQRTQQEDSAVYLCASSFSDRVFEAFFGQGTRLTVV.

CDR3 DNA sequence: TGTGCCAGCAGTTTGAGGGGGCGCGCTGAAAAACTGTTTTTT. Encoded protein: CASSLRGRAEKLFF. The chain has TRBV3-1 (or the pseudogene TRBV3-2) and TRBJ1-4; 7 bases fit TRBD1. With 6 bases clipped from V and 7 bases from J, the junction kept 8 bases outside the gene matches. Per the germline V gene, CDR1 is LGHDT and CDR2 is YNNKEL (reference sequence). The CDR3 length is 14 residues.

The chain couples TRBV27 to TRBJ1-3; D not certain. The CDR3 sequence is 14 residues long. V lost 5 bases, J lost 4 bases, and 12 bases lay in between. The germline V gene has CDR1 MNHEY and CDR2 SMNVEV (reference sequence). DNA of the CDR3: TGTGCCAGCAGTAAAGAATGGAGGGGAAACACCATATATTTT. Residues: CASSKEWRGNTIYF.

The V and J genes are TRBV4-3 and TRBJ1-2; possible D gene TRBD1, 6 bases. Germline V gene data show CDR1 as LGHNA and CDR2 as YSLEER. CDR3 size: 15 residues. The ends were cut back, 0 bases at V and 3 bases at J, with 11 bases in the middle. Written as DNA, the CDR3 is TGCGCCAGCAGCCAAGACCCGGACAGTTACTATGGCTACACCTTC. Its translation is CASSQDPDSYYGYTF.